The clone carrying this TCR beta chain has only a few counts. Antigen unknown. The junction had 8 bases not matched to a gene; V was cut back by 5 bases and J by 4 bases. There are 14 residues in the CDR3. Germline V lookup: CDR1 DFQATT, CDR2 SNEGSKA (reference sequence). The sample is drawn from a study of T cells after yellow fever vaccination. Synthesis of TCR cDNA relied on 5'RACE template switching, which attached a universal primer site and UMIs. TCRdb analysed the 5' RACE reads with MiXCR anew, one entry per CDR3 protein. In the table there are under 300,000 distinct CDR3 sequences, roughly 13% of which are singletons. Whole-study results and caveats: From the bulk population, abundant clonotypes could contaminate and appear within FACS-sorted repertoires. Booster samples showed a return of most primary-vaccination clones (about 97% CD4, roughly 85% CD8). The secondary response peaked faster, at day 5 versus 15, but was weaker.

The clonotype was recovered from a man between 25 and 39 years old who received the YFV17D yellow fever vaccine. The chain couples TRBV20-1 to TRBJ1-3; 7 bases line up with TRBD1. This sample comprised CD4+ T cells sorted from PBMCs, obtained 45 days after the yellow fever booster vaccination. The CDR3 coding sequence is TGCAGTGCTGCCAACAGGGGAGGAGGAAACACCATATATTTT. Encoded protein: CSAANRGGGNTIYF.